This T cell receptor beta chain was sequenced for a study of radiotherapy plus CTLA-4 blockade in lung cancer. Study-wide context: Patients showed objective responses in about 20% of cases, and disease control was achieved by about 30%. Findings and caveats of the study: How blood T cell clones changed early, along with interferon-beta, reportedly forecast response best. After treatment with radiotherapy plus ipilimumab, TCR clones that came from the tumor expanded in blood.

Notes on this clone: Its antigen is undetermined.

Some clones are missing from TCRdb's copy, which holds only in-frame ones; the method was immunoSEQ multiplex PCR. The sample holds tens of thousands of clones; less than 85% are singletons and the top ten take about 15%. Specimen: peripheral blood, collected from a patient treated with radiotherapy plus ipilimumab. The TCR sequence derives from a human donor with non-small cell lung cancer who had a complete response to radiotherapy plus ipilimumab.

CDR3 sequence (DNA): TGTGCCAGCAGTAAACAACAGGGTGCCCCTCAGCCCCAGCATTTT. This encodes CASSKQQGAPQPQHF. The chain employs TRBV6-5 and TRBJ1-5; a weak D match, TRBD1 (6 bases). Trimming shortened V by 5 bases and J by 6 bases, and 17 bases separated the two germline ends. CDR1 is MNHEY, CDR2 SVGAGI, per germline. This CDR3 has 15 amino acids.